This T cell receptor beta chain was documented in a study of blood T cells in healthy people across ages. V was pared by 5 bases and J by 5 bases, with 9 bases of the junction left unmatched. This CDR3 spans 15 amino acids. CDR1 is SGHDT, CDR2 YYEEEE, per germline. This clonotype was counted only a few times. Together with a sample-barcoded 5' primer, a J-beta primer mix was included in a second PCR lasting about 7 to 12 cycles. TCRdb fed the 5' RACE reads into MiXCR, producing one record per CDR3 protein. The sample contains roughly 700,000 distinct CDR3 sequences, around 25% of which appear only once. These sequences were also reported in another study, on T cells of mothers and their children. Per that paper: Related and unrelated pairs show TCR recombination output that thymic selection shapes similarly.

The material sequenced was blood. The TCR originated in a boy between 10 and 17 years old in good health. The chain joins TRBV5-6 to TRBJ2-3, with TRBD2 matching over 9 bases. CDR3 loop: CASSRSGRREDTQYF. In DNA, the CDR3 is TGTGCCAGCAGTCGGAGCGGGAGGAGAGAAGATACGCAGTATTTT. The entire variable domain, with the rest obtained from reference TRBV5-6 and TRBJ2-3, is as follows: DAGVTQSPTHLIKTRGQQVTLRCSPKSGHDTVSWYQQALGQGPQFIFQYYEEEERQRGNFPDRFSGHQFPNYSSELNVNALLLGDSALYLCASSRSGRREDTQYFGPGTRLTVL.